This T cell receptor (beta chain) was profiled in a study of naive and memory T cell subsets (dated by TCRdb to 2016 to 2017). About the study as a whole: The study applied an open-source, UMI-based TCR alpha and beta sequencing pipeline to sorted naive and memory peripheral blood T cell subsets. RNA was DNase-treated and reverse transcribed with TCR constant-region primers, mostly using SuperScript III. The results of the functional CMV T cell responses matched the IgG serology results in every case.

Taken from cysteine to phenylalanine, the CDR3 has 13 residues. The kept DNA is CDR3 alone, 39 bases in frame from the first base. The germline V gene provides CDR1 SQVTM and CDR2 ANQGSEA. V is pared back by 5 bases and J by 2 bases, with 11 bases lying between the germline termini. The protocol used for the library was UMI-ligation and nested PCR. To cover both TRBC1 and TRBC2, the beta constant-region primer consisted of an equimolar mix of two oligonucleotides. A single-stranded oligonucleotide carrying the SP2 primer and a 12-nucleotide UMI was ligated to the 3' end of the cDNA by T4 RNA ligase 1. Four rounds of PCR were used to amplify ligated cDNA, with nested alpha and beta constant-region primers being used together with the SP2 primer. Incubation of the ligation reaction was carried out at 16 degrees C for roughly 19-24 hours. PCR2 was usually performed as a SYBR Green qPCR and halted at a preset threshold so that over-amplification would not occur. All purifications after the first were performed with Agencourt AMPure XP magnetic beads. Libraries were quantified by Qubit and checked on a TapeStation, where a main peak was expected near 650 bp. Pooled libraries were sequenced on an Illumina MiSeq with v2 2x251 paired-end kits, typically giving about 0.9-2.1 million reads per sample. Each sample was pooled at about 4.3 nM, and roughly 4.5-7.5% PhiX was included to help cluster recognition. Concerning the study's data processing: Using tag matching that tolerated one base-pair mismatch, Decombinator assigned V and J genes to FASTQ reads that had been processed by Demultiplexor. By using UMIs, Collapsinator corrected both sequencing errors and the frequency errors caused by PCR heterogeneity. TCRs were translated and CDR3s were extracted from the conserved cysteine to the FGXG phenylalanine by CDR3Translator, with non-productive sequences being flagged. Repertoires were subsampled to equal numbers of UMI-defined TCRs before Gini, Shannon entropy and inverse Simpson indices were calculated. Within the linear range, a power law was fitted by maximum likelihood to the distributions of clonotype abundance. Similar UMI counts, unique TCR numbers and clonal distributions were obtained with the pipeline and with MIGEC on one naive CD8 sample. In one analysis, naive TCRs that were also found in any memory subset of the same donor were excluded from the naive repertoire. A set of roughly 7,000 CMV-associated CDR3 sequences, compiled from VDJdb and a published dataset, was used to search the repertoires. TCRdb itself trimmed the public reads at Q25 with fastp, ran MiXCR and retained productive beta chains. All rows with the same CDR3 protein become a single entry with the most common DNA and genes. The V and J calls were determined by TCRdb, not by the authors. A total of approximately 140,000 distinct CDR3 sequences appear in this sample, about a sixth of them only once. The ten biggest clones cover around 0.14% of the sample.

What the study reported, not specific to this receptor: In both CD4 and CD8 cells, the Gini index increased while Shannon and inverse Simpson diversity decreased from naive through CM, EM and EMRA. No ground truth was available to validate the repertoire findings for the naive and memory subsets. After error correction, only a single occurrence was seen for over 95% of naive TCR sequences, so much steeper abundance distributions were produced than in memory subsets. RNA-based TCR counts may be influenced by expression changes linked to T cell activation and differentiation. TCR abundance followed a power law whose exponent differed between naive and memory subsets but was consistent across the three individuals. A few larger clonotypes were present in naive repertoires, especially CD8 naive repertoires, and these clonotypes were possibly memory cells re-expressing CD45RA. Clonotypes were defined as single alpha or beta chain sequences, not paired alpha/beta receptors.

In its sample, this clonotype was seen a few times. This clone's antigen is unknown. Within one base of it there is no much larger clone, and no base qualities were kept. From the second PCR step on, the TCR alpha and beta chain libraries were amplified in separate reactions. CMV status of each donor was established by measuring IFNgamma production from CD4+ T cells after fresh PBMCs were stimulated overnight with CMV viral lysate. Using Miltenyi beads, CD4 T cells were first positively selected, and CD8 T cells were then positively selected from the CD4-negative fraction. Cells were stained for CD3, CD4, CD8, CD45RA, CD27 and a live/dead dye and were sorted on a BD Aria II into four subsets based on CD45RA and CD27. Blood came from a few healthy volunteers, each fractionated into CD4 and CD8 T cells and then into four differentiation subsets. Approximately 120 ml of peripheral blood was taken from each donor, and PBMC were separated by density-gradient centrifugation on Ficoll-Paque PLUS. The sorted cells were lysed in RLT buffer, after which RNA was extracted using a Qiagen RNeasy kit and kept at -80 degrees C.

This sequence originates from a human donor in good health. Source material: naive CD4+ T cells from blood. Read against the paper, the sample's cell subset or site label means: naive T cells, CD45RA high CD27+. The chain is assembled from TRBV29-1 and TRBJ2-3, with TRBD1 as a weak D call on 5 bases. DNA sequence: TGCAGCGTTCTCAAGGGGATCACAGATACGCAGTATTTT. This gives the protein CSVLKGITDTQYF.